This T cell receptor beta chain was profiled in a study of PD-1 blockade in classical Hodgkin lymphoma. General study points: There was a significant rise in CD4+ TCR diversity by C4D1, with no such rise for CD8+.

CDR3 length: 16 residues. Every one of the patients relapsed after autologous stem cell transplantation (brentuximab vedotin exposure was variable). Method: immunoSEQ multiplex PCR; TCRdb's copy keeps in-frame clones and lacks some. The sample has 30,000 to 45,000 clones, 88% seen once. With respect to this clone: What it recognizes is unknown.

The V call is TRBV21-1, the J call TRBJ2-7; TRBD1 was called by the table and not checked on the DNA. TRBV21-1 is marked as a pseudogene. This receptor was identified in a human donor with classical Hodgkin lymphoma. The sequencing used peripheral blood mononuclear cells (PBMCs), collected before the second cycle of nivolumab. This CDR3 is CASSKGRGQGPYEQYF. CDR3 nucleotides: TGTGCCAGCAGCAAAGGTAGGGGACAGGGACCCTACGAGCAGTACTTC.